There are many counts of the clone carrying this T cell receptor (beta chain). Its target is unknown. It was with a sample-barcoded 5' primer and a J-beta primer mix that a second PCR of about 7 to 12 cycles was run. Each cDNA molecule was tagged by a template-switch adaptor with 12 random nucleotides. TCRdb processed the 5' RACE reads anew with MiXCR; each CDR3 protein has one entry. Of about a million distinct CDR3 sequences listed, just over 50% are singletons. Germline V gene lookup returns CDR1 SQVTM and CDR2 ANQGSEA. The V gene lost 6 bases and the J gene lost 7 bases, with 12 bases spanning the gap. The CDR3 runs 11 residues. The sample originates from a study of blood T cells in healthy people across ages. Findings of the study overall: Researchers judged that diversity estimates from one million T cells fell short of true values. Higher diversity and more naive CD4+ cells were features of long-lived donors, compared to aged donors.

This rearrangement joins TRBV29-1 to TRBJ2-5; possibly TRBD2 for D (5 bases). Sequenced: blood. This clonotype was obtained from a woman in her fifties or sixties in good health. The CDR3 DNA sequence: TGCAGCGTCGGACGAGGAGGGACCCAGTACTTC. It specifies CSVGRGGTQYF.